Following are 26 T cell receptor beta chains from one sample sequenced in a study of CD8 T cells in Susac syndrome. The RNA input was about 0.45 to 1 ug, and it was reverse transcribed with random hexamers. TCRdb fed the immunoSEQ multiplex PCR reads into MiXCR, producing one record per CDR3 protein. Seen here are roughly 130,000 distinct CDR3 sequences, roughly 95% observed once, and the top ten hold roughly 0.12%. Sequencing was done on a sample of CD4+ T cells from PBMCs. The receptors come from a human donor in good health.

This rearrangement joins TRBV5-1 to TRBJ1-2; D remains unclear. Looked up from germline, CDR1 is SGHRS and CDR2 is YFSETQ. There are 14 residues in the CDR3. V was clipped by 5 bases and J by 4 bases, with 15 bases between them. CDR3 region: CASSMEGFTYGYTF. The CDR3, as DNA: TGCGCCAGCAGTATGGAGGGTTTTACCTATGGCTACACCTTC. Drawing the rest from reference TRBV5-1 and TRBJ1-2, the complete variable domain is KAGVTQTPRYLIKTRGQQVTLSCSPISGHRSVSWYQQTPGQGLQFLFEYFSETQRNKGNFPGRFSGRQFSNSRSEMNVSTLELGDSALYLCASSMEGFTYGYTFGSGTRLTVV.

V is TRBV28 and J is TRBJ2-7; D uncertain. Trimming removed 4 bases at V and 0 bases at J, with 13 bases between. The V gene's germline CDR1 is MDHEN and CDR2 SYDVKM. The CDR3 loop spans 15 amino acids. Written as DNA, the CDR3 is TGTGCCAGCAGTTCCCCAGGCCCCAGCTCCTACGAGCAGTACTTC. Translating gives CASSSPGPSSYEQYF.

The CDR3 DNA follows: TGCAGTGCTAGAGACAGGGGGCTGGGAGGGACCGGGGAGCTGTTTTTT. Translated, it gives CSARDRGLGGTGELFF. The chain has TRBV20-1 and TRBJ2-2, with a possible D match to TRBD1 (8 bases). V dropped 0 bases and J dropped 5 bases, with 16 bases sitting between them. This CDR3 is 16 amino acids long. Germline-derived CDR1 and CDR2 are DFQATT and SNEGSKA (reference sequence).

This sequence joins TRBV11-3 and TRBJ2-1; D unclear. Deletions cut 6 bases from V and 9 bases from J, with 9 bases between. Looked up from germline, CDR1 is SGHNT and CDR2 is YENEEA. The CDR3 is 11 residues long. CDR3 nucleotides: TGTGCCAGCAGGTCGGACGGTGAGCAGTTCTTC. Its translation is CASRSDGEQFF. Combining the CDR3 with reference TRBV11-3 and TRBJ2-1 gives the whole variable domain EAGVVQSPRYKIIEKKQPVAFWCNPISGHNTLYWYLQNLGQGPELLIRYENEEAVDDSQLPKDRFSAERLKGVDSTLKIQPAELGDSAVYLCASRSDGEQFFGPGTRLTVL.

This chain connects TRBV12-3 or TRBV12-4 to TRBJ2-3, with TRBD2 matching 7 bases. The V gene end was trimmed by 3 bases and the J gene end by 4 bases; junction bases not matched to a gene: 7. CDR3 length: 15 amino acids. The CDR3, as DNA: TGTGCCAGCAGTTTGAGCGGGACTGTCGCAGATACGCAGTATTTT. Translating it yields CASSLSGTVADTQYF.

The chain is built from TRBV3-1 and TRBJ1-5; no clear D gene. This CDR3 has 15 residues. Trimming left V 0 bases short and J 8 bases short, with 14 bases between. Germline values: CDR1 LGHDT, CDR2 YNNKEL (reference sequence). In nucleotides, the CDR3 is TGTGCCAGCAGCCAAGACACCACGGGGTCGGAGCCCCAGCATTTT. Its translation is CASSQDTTGSEPQHF.

The V gene is TRBV9, the J gene TRBJ2-5; no definite D call. The CDR3 runs 13 residues. The V end was cut by 0 bases, the J end by 2 bases, with 5 bases between. Germline assignment: CDR1 SGDLS and CDR2 YYNGEE. CDR3: CASSVGFQETQYF. As DNA, the CDR3 is TGTGCCAGCAGCGTAGGTTTTCAAGAGACCCAGTACTTC.

DNA for the CDR3: TGTGCCAGCAGCCAAGATAGGCGTAGTGAGCAGTTCTTC. This gives the protein CASSQDRRSEQFF. The chain employs TRBV3-1 and TRBJ2-1; D unclear. This CDR3 comprises 13 residues. Germline values: CDR1 LGHDT, CDR2 YNNKEL (reference sequence). Trimming removed 0 bases from V and 9 bases from J, with 9 bases in between.

The chain has TRBV27 and TRBJ2-7; the D is unclear. Germline CDR1 reads MNHEY; CDR2 reads SMNVEV (reference sequence). The CDR3 consists of 16 residues. Trimming pared 4 bases from V and 1 base from J, leaving 17 bases between. Written as DNA, the CDR3 is TGTGCCAGCAGTTCTTCACTACCATCCAGTTCCTACGAGCAGTACTTC. Protein sequence: CASSSSLPSSSYEQYF.

This clonotype was detected only a few times. The chain joins TRBV12-3 or TRBV12-4 to TRBJ2-7; possible D gene TRBD2, 6 bases. V was trimmed by 3 bases and J by 4 bases, leaving 7 bases between them. The CDR3 covers 12 residues. The CDR3 DNA follows: TGTGCCAGCAGTTTCGGGACTTACGAGCAGTACTTC. This sequence encodes CASSFGTYEQYF.

This clonotype was seen a single time. V and J are TRBV6-6 and TRBJ1-2; D is uncertain. The CDR3 runs 16 residues. From germline, CDR1 is MNHNY and CDR2 SVGAGI (reference sequence). V was trimmed by 6 bases and J by 2 bases, leaving 19 bases between them. DNA for the CDR3: TGTGCCAGCAGAGGCGAGGGCGGGCAGATAAACTATGGCTACACCTTC. Translated, it gives CASRGEGGQINYGYTF.

The chain joins TRBV7-9 to TRBJ1-4; TRBD1 matches at 10 bases. The germline CDR1 and CDR2 sequences are SEHNR and FQNEAQ (reference sequence). The CDR3 is made up of 14 amino acids. The ends lost 3 bases at V and 5 bases at J; junction bases unmatched: 0. CDR3: CASSLDRGNEKLFF. The CDR3 DNA reads as TGTGCCAGCAGCTTGGACAGGGGGAATGAAAAACTGTTTTTT.

This rearrangement joins TRBV6-6 to TRBJ2-5; TRBD1 matches 10 bases. The CDR3 has 14 amino acids. Germline CDR1 MNHNY, CDR2 SVGAGI (reference sequence). J lost 6 bases, V lost 4 bases, and 5 bases had no gene match. The DNA for the CDR3 is TGTGCCAGCAGTTCGGGACAGGGGTTGAAGACCCAGTACTTC. It yields the protein CASSSGQGLKTQYF.

V gene TRBV27 combines with J gene TRBJ2-5; TRBD2 agrees at 8 bases. The CDR3 extends over 14 amino acids. Per the germline V gene, CDR1 is MNHEY and CDR2 is SMNVEV (reference sequence). J lost 3 bases, V lost 4 bases, and 4 bases had no gene match. The CDR3 bases are TGTGCCAGCAGTTGGAGCGGGAGCGAAGAGACCCAGTACTTC. Its protein is CASSWSGSEETQYF.

The rearrangement links TRBV20-1 to TRBJ2-2; 9 bases fit TRBD2. Per the germline V gene, CDR1 is DFQATT and CDR2 is SNEGSKA (reference sequence). The J segment lost 7 bases and the V segment lost 3 bases, leaving 9 bases of the junction unmatched. The CDR3 runs to 15 residues. The CDR3: CSASKISGRDGELFF. CDR3 nucleotides: TGCAGTGCTAGCAAAATTAGCGGGAGAGACGGGGAGCTGTTTTTT.

Of note for this clonotype: A read error is likely, as this CDR3 ends without the conserved phenylalanine or tryptophan. The rearrangement links TRBV19 to TRBJ2-3; D is uncertain. From germline, CDR1 is LNHDA and CDR2 SQIVND (reference sequence). This CDR3 region has 15 residues. The V and J ends lost 4 bases and 2 bases respectively, with 13 bases between them. CDR3 protein: CASSTSRAYTDTQYS. The CDR3, as DNA: TGTGCCAGTAGTACGTCCCGCGCGTACACAGATACGCAGTATTCT.

V usage is TRBV20-1 and J usage is TRBJ1-2; D not resolved. CDR3 length: 12 residues. CDR1 and CDR2 from the germline V gene are DFQATT and SNEGSKA (reference sequence). The V and J ends lost 3 bases and 3 bases respectively, with 8 bases between them. The CDR3 DNA reads as TGCAGTGCTAGCAAGGGCCACTATGGCTACACCTTC. Protein sequence: CSASKGHYGYTF.

The rearrangement links TRBV27 to TRBJ2-1, with 12 bases aligning to TRBD2. The CDR3 sequence is 16 residues long. Trimming took 3 bases from V and 3 from J; bases not matched to a gene: 3. Germline CDR1 MNHEY, CDR2 SMNVEV (reference sequence). The CDR3 sequence is CASSFLLAGGYNEQFF. As DNA, the CDR3 is TGTGCCAGCAGTTTCTTACTAGCGGGAGGCTACAATGAGCAGTTCTTC.

The chain is built from TRBV7-8 and TRBJ2-3; 7 nucleotides match TRBD2. Germline V gives CDR1 SGHVS, CDR2 FQNEAQ. J gave up 6 bases and V 2 bases, and 5 bases lay outside the gene matches. There are 14 residues in the CDR3. CDR3 sequence reads: CASSLQLAADTQYF. DNA of the CDR3: TGTGCCAGCAGCTTACAGCTAGCGGCTGATACGCAGTATTTT.

The chain employs TRBV9 and TRBJ2-3; D ambiguous. The CDR3 sequence is 15 residues long. Trimming cost V 0 bases and J 0 bases, with 8 bases left between them. Germline loops: CDR1 SGDLS, CDR2 YYNGEE. Here the CDR3 reads CASSVVGPSTDTQYF. The CDR3 DNA reads TGTGCCAGCAGCGTAGTTGGACCTAGCACAGATACGCAGTATTTT.

This clonotype is a singleton in its sample. This chain joins TRBV27 and TRBJ2-7; D is undetermined. This CDR3 spans 12 amino acids. Germline loops: CDR1 MNHEY, CDR2 SMNVEV (reference sequence). Trimming left V 6 bases short and J 9 bases short, with 15 bases between. In DNA, the CDR3 is TGTGCCAGCAGGGGTTACGAGTTCGGGCAGTACTTC. It encodes CASRGYEFGQYF.

The V call is TRBV29-1, the J call TRBJ2-7, with D hard to call. This CDR3 region has 13 residues. The V gene lost 4 bases and the J gene lost 6 bases, with 16 bases spanning the gap. Per germline, CDR1 SQVTM and CDR2 ANQGSEA. CDR3 loop: CSVGRSYSLEQYF. The CDR3 DNA reads as TGCAGCGTTGGAAGATCGTACAGCCTCGAGCAGTACTTC.

The chain recombines TRBV28 with TRBJ1-2; 9 bases match TRBD1. Looked up from germline, CDR1 is MDHEN and CDR2 is SYDVKM. The CDR3 length is 15 residues. The V segment lost 5 bases and the J segment 2 bases; nucleotides outside the gene matches: 6. In DNA form, the CDR3 reads TGTGCCAGCAGTCCCTGGACAGGGGAAAACTATGGCTACACCTTC. It specifies CASSPWTGENYGYTF.

Details on this clonotype: At one of its ends the junction is not consistent with the germline gene, which may arise from a read error. The chain combines TRBV28 with TRBJ2-6, with TRBD2 as a possible D gene (5 bases). Per germline, CDR1 MDHEN and CDR2 SYDVKM. This CDR3 contains 13 residues. The CDR3 is CASSFSGVNVLTF. CDR3 DNA: TGTGCCAGCAGTTTTTCCGGGGTCAACGTCCTGACTTTC.

The chain uses TRBV6-5 and TRBJ2-2, with TRBD1 matching over 9 bases. V lost 4 bases to trimming and J lost 4 bases; unmatched junction nucleotides: 4. CDR1 and CDR2 (germline): MNHEY, SVGAGI. The CDR3 covers 15 residues. CDR3 in DNA: TGTGCCAGCAGTTCGGACAGGGGTGGCACCGGGGAGCTGTTTTTT. This encodes CASSSDRGGTGELFF.

The chain joins TRBV29-1 to TRBJ2-3, with D unclear. The CDR3 length is 12 residues. Germline values: CDR1 SQVTM, CDR2 ANQGSEA. The germline V and J ends were trimmed by 7 bases and 1 base, with 9 bases remaining between them. CDR3 amino acids: CSEDPGTDTQYF. CDR3 DNA: TGCAGCGAAGACCCAGGCACAGATACGCAGTATTTT.